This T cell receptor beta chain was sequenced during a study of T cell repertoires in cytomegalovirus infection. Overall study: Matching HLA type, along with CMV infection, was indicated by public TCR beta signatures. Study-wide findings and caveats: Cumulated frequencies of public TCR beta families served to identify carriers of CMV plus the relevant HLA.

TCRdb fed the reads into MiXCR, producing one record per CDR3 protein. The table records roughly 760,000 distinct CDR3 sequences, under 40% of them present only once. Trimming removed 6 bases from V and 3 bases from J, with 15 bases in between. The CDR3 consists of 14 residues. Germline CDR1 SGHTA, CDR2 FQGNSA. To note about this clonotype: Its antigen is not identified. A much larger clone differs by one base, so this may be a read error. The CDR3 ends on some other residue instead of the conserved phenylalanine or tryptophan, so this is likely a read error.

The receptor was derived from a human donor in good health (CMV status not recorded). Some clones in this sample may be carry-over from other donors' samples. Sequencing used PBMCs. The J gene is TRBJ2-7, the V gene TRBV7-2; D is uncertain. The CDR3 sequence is CASSWDVKLYEQYC. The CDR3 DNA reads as TGTGCCAGCAGTTGGGATGTAAAGCTCTACGAGCAGTACTGC.